This entry lists 20 T cell receptor beta chains sequenced from one sample in a study of T cell changes during pregnancy in multiple sclerosis (dated by TCRdb to the late 2010s). The library was built by means of the immunoSEQ multiplex PCR assay. Sourced from immuneACCESS, this table was stored by TCRdb with only in-frame sequences that have V and J called. A share of the clones is absent; for the studies checked, an unresolved V gene accounts for under half, and the remainder has no known explanation. The sample table contains around 99,000 clones; only one count was recorded for 85% to 95% of them. Around 2.5% of the sample comes from the top ten. The sequences come from peripheral blood, collected in the first trimester of pregnancy. The source of these receptors is a female donor with multiple sclerosis, enrolled in a pregnancy study.

This rearrangement joins TRBV19 to TRBJ2-5; 10 nucleotides agree with TRBD1. With 3 bases clipped from V and 1 base from J, the junction kept 2 bases outside the gene matches. CDR3 length: 15 amino acids. Germline V gene sequence: CDR1 LNHDA, CDR2 SQIVND (reference sequence). CDR3 region: CASSMGQGSQETQYF. The DNA for the CDR3 is TGTGCCAGTAGTATGGGACAGGGGTCCCAAGAGACCCAGTACTTC.

The V and J genes are TRBV5-5 and TRBJ2-2, with 7 nucleotides matching TRBD2. This CDR3 comprises 15 residues. Germline CDR1 SGHKS, CDR2 YYEKEE (reference sequence). With V trimmed by 6 bases and J by 1 base, 6 bases remained unmatched. The CDR3 loop is CASTERGLNTGELFF. The CDR3 nucleotides read TGTGCCAGCACCGAGCGGGGACTGAACACCGGGGAGCTGTTTTTT. Complete variable domain (other parts from reference TRBV5-5 and TRBJ2-2): DAGVTQSPTHLIKTRGQQVTLRCSPISGHKSVSWYQQVLGQGPQFIFQYYEKEERGRGNFPDRFSARQFPNYSSELNVNALLLGDSALYLCASTERGLNTGELFFGEGSRLTVL.

This chain's CDR3 is CASSSEDSYQPQHF. CDR3 in DNA: TGTGCCAGCAGCTCCGAAGACAGTTACCAGCCCCAGCATTTT. This chain uses TRBV7-9 with TRBJ1-5, with D tentatively TRBD1 (5 bases). The CDR3 consists of 14 residues. The germline V gene has CDR1 SEHNR and CDR2 FQNEAQ (reference sequence). Between the trimmed V and J ends, which lost 4 bases and 7 bases, there was a span of 14 bases.

The chain combines TRBV9 with TRBJ1-2; D might be TRBD1 (5 bases). With 0 bases removed from V and 2 bases from J, the gap between germline ends came to 11 bases. Germline values: CDR1 SGDLS, CDR2 YYNGEE. The CDR3 length is 15 residues. CDR3 in amino acids: CASSVAPTANYGYTF. The DNA of the CDR3 is TGTGCCAGCAGCGTAGCCCCGACAGCGAACTATGGCTACACCTTC.

The chain couples TRBV4-1 to TRBJ1-4; the D gene is possibly TRBD1 (5 bases). Germline V gives CDR1 MGHRA, CDR2 YSYEKL. The CDR3 extends over 17 amino acids. V lost 0 bases to trimming and J lost 5 bases, with 16 bases between them. The CDR3 DNA reads TGCGCCAGCAGCCAAGATTCGTGGGGCTTAGGGAATGAAAAACTGTTTTTT. This sequence encodes CASSQDSWGLGNEKLFF.

Concerning this clone: A read error may account for a junction end that differs from germline. This rearrangement joins TRBV7-7 to TRBJ2-2; 8 positions match TRBD2. CDR3 size: 15 residues. Germline CDR1 and CDR2: SSHAT and FNYEAQ (reference sequence). CDR3 in DNA: TGTGCTAGCAGCTTACGCGGGAGGCCCACCGGGGAGCTGTTTTTT. Residues: CASSLRGRPTGELFF.

The V gene is TRBV18, the J gene TRBJ1-5; 7 bases fit TRBD1. The CDR3 is made up of 14 amino acids. With V trimmed by 6 bases and J by 6 bases, 8 bases remained unmatched. The germline V gene encodes CDR1 KGHSH and CDR2 LQKENI. The CDR3 sequence: CASSRTGDIQPQHF. The CDR3 DNA is TGTGCCAGCTCCCGAACAGGGGATATTCAGCCCCAGCATTTT. Full variable domain (rest looked up from reference TRBV18 and TRBJ1-5): NAGVMQNPRHLVRRRGQEARLRCSPMKGHSHVYWYRQLPEEGLKFMVYLQKENIIDESGMPKERFSAEFPKEGPSILRIQQVVRGDSAAYFCASSRTGDIQPQHFGDGTRLSIL.

The rearrangement uses TRBV19 and TRBJ2-1, with D maybe TRBD1 (6 bases). Trimming stripped 3 bases from V and 8 bases from J, with 26 bases between. CDR3 length: 18 residues. Germline V gives CDR1 LNHDA, CDR2 SQIVND (reference sequence). Here the CDR3 DNA reads TGTGCCAGTAGTATCGTCCTGTCACGGGACACACTATTGCATGAGCAGTTCTTC. Protein sequence: CASSIVLSRDTLLHEQFF.

The rearrangement links TRBV7-2 to TRBJ1-5; D is perhaps TRBD1 (5 bases). V was pared by 1 base and J by 5 bases, with 9 bases between. The CDR3 is made up of 14 amino acids. Looked up from germline, CDR1 is SGHTA and CDR2 is FQGNSA. CDR3 region: CASSLGGGDQPQHF. The CDR3 DNA reads as TGTGCCAGCAGCTTAGGGGGAGGGGATCAGCCCCAGCATTTT. The complete variable domain, with remaining parts taken from reference TRBV7-2 and TRBJ1-5, reads GAGVSQSPSNKVTEKGKDVELRCDPISGHTALYWYRQSLGQGLEFLIYFQGNSAPDKSGLPSDRFSAERTGGSVSTLTIQRTQQEDSAVYLCASSLGGGDQPQHFGDGTRLSIL.

This clone was detected once. The chain uses TRBV6-6 and TRBJ2-7; TRBD1 aligns across 10 bases. The CDR3 contains 15 residues. Trimming removed 5 bases from V and 3 bases from J; junction bases left unmatched: 7. CDR1 is MNHNY and CDR2 is SVGAGI in the germline V gene (reference sequence). CDR3 sequence (DNA): TGTGCCAGCAGTCTGGGACAGGGGTTTAGCTACGAGCAGTACTTC. Translating it yields CASSLGQGFSYEQYF.

This chain connects TRBV5-6 to TRBJ2-5; D not certain. Germline V CDR1 and CDR2: SGHDT, YYEEEE. V dropped 1 base and J dropped 0 bases, with 7 bases sitting between them. The CDR3 is 14 amino acids. CDR3 nucleotide sequence: TGTGCCAGCAGCTTGTTAAGCGACCAAGAGACCCAGTACTTC. It yields the protein CASSLLSDQETQYF.

This chain links TRBV12-5 with TRBJ2-1, with TRBD2 matching over 12 bases. Looked up from germline, CDR1 is LGHNT and CDR2 is FRNRAP. The CDR3 sequence is 20 residues long. V trimming: 1 base; J trimming: 0 bases; junction bases outside the gene matches: 10. The CDR3 reads CASGLADRGLAGSSYNEQFF. The DNA for the CDR3 is TGTGCTAGTGGTTTGGCCGACAGAGGACTAGCGGGATCCTCCTACAATGAGCAGTTCTTC. Looking up the rest from reference TRBV12-5 and TRBJ2-1 gives the full variable domain: DARVTQTPRHKVTEMGQEVTMRCQPILGHNTVFWYRQTMMQGLELLAYFRNRAPLDDSGMPKDRFSAEMPDATLATLKIQPSEPRDSAVYFCASGLADRGLAGSSYNEQFFGPGTRLTVL.

This CDR3 is CASRGTGMNEQYF. The CDR3 bases are TGTGCCAGCAGGGGGACAGGGATGAACGAGCAGTACTTC. The V and J genes are TRBV2 and TRBJ2-7, with 9 positions matching TRBD1. The V gene's germline CDR1 is SNHLY and CDR2 FYNNEI. The CDR3 runs 13 residues. The J segment lost 5 bases and the V segment lost 6 bases, leaving 5 bases of the junction unmatched. The full variable domain, with the rest looked up from reference TRBV2 and TRBJ2-7, is EPEVTQTPSHQVTQMGQEVILRCVPISNHLYFYWYRQILGQKVEFLVSFYNNEISEKSEIFDDQFSVERPDGSNFTLKIRSTKLEDSAMYFCASRGTGMNEQYFGPGTRLTVT.

The rearrangement uses TRBV19 and TRBJ2-3; 16 nucleotides line up with TRBD2. The germline V gene encodes CDR1 LNHDA and CDR2 SQIVND (reference sequence). The CDR3 has 17 amino acids. The J segment lost 4 bases and the V segment lost 5 bases, leaving 6 bases of the junction unmatched. CDR3 nucleotide sequence: TGTGCCAGTAGTTTTCCGGGACTAGCGGGAGGGTCAGATACGCAGTATTTT. Its translation: CASSFPGLAGGSDTQYF. Full variable domain (outside the CDR3, taken from reference TRBV19 and TRBJ2-3): DGGITQSPKYLFRKEGQNVTLSCEQNLNHDAMYWYRQDPGQGLRLIYYSQIVNDFQKGDIAEGYSVSREKKESFPLTVTSAQKNPTAFYLCASSFPGLAGGSDTQYFGPGTRLTVL.

This rearrangement joins TRBV19 to TRBJ2-7; no definite D call. The CDR3 runs 12 residues. CDR1 LNHDA and CDR2 SQIVND come from the germline V gene (reference sequence). V was shortened by 4 bases and J by 8 bases, with 12 bases between the two germline ends. CDR3 region: CASSNDWRKQYF. In DNA, the CDR3 is TGTGCCAGTAGTAACGACTGGAGAAAGCAGTACTTC.

The rearrangement joins TRBV27 to TRBJ1-2, with D possibly being TRBD1 (6 bases). The V gene's germline CDR1 is MNHEY and CDR2 SMNVEV (reference sequence). The CDR3 totals 13 residues. The V gene lost 5 bases and the J gene lost 4 bases, with 11 bases spanning the gap. CDR3 region: CASSNQGSYGYTF. CDR3 DNA: TGTGCCAGCAGTAATCAGGGGAGCTATGGCTACACCTTC.

The chain couples TRBV6-6 to TRBJ2-3, with 10 bases fitting TRBD2. The V gene end was trimmed by 7 bases and the J gene end by 0 bases; junction bases not matched to a gene: 4. Germline V CDR1 and CDR2: MNHNY, SVGAGI (reference sequence). The CDR3 sequence is 15 residues long. The CDR3 DNA reads TGTGCCAGCACCTGGACTAGCGGTAGCACAGATACGCAGTATTTT. It yields the protein CASTWTSGSTDTQYF.

The chain recombines TRBV27 with TRBJ1-2; 7 nucleotides line up with TRBD1. With 6 bases clipped from V and 4 bases from J, the junction kept 11 bases outside the gene matches. This CDR3 is built from 15 residues. Germline V gives CDR1 MNHEY, CDR2 SMNVEV (reference sequence). CDR3: CASSLSGQLFYGYTF. In nucleotides, the CDR3 is TGTGCCAGCAGCCTATCGGGACAGCTATTCTATGGCTACACCTTC.

This clone has a single count. V usage is TRBV5-8 and J usage is TRBJ2-2, with D perhaps matching TRBD1 (6 bases). The CDR3 consists of 14 residues. Trimming stripped 4 bases from V and 6 bases from J, with 13 bases between. The germline CDR1 and CDR2 sequences are SGHTS and YDEGEE. The CDR3 here is CASSRGHGPGELFF. The CDR3 DNA reads as TGTGCCAGCAGCCGGGGACACGGGCCCGGGGAGCTGTTTTTT.

The chain uses TRBV7-8 and TRBJ1-1, with 7 bases aligning to TRBD1. Germline CDR1 SGHVS, CDR2 FQNEAQ. V was clipped by 5 bases and J by 1 base; unmatched bases: 13. This CDR3 comprises 17 residues. As DNA, the CDR3 is TGTGCCAGCAGCCGATCCTCCGGGACAGCTACGAACACTGAAGCTTTCTTT. Encoded protein: CASSRSSGTATNTEAFF.